These T cell receptor beta chains were read from a single sample in a study of blood T cell repertoires in COVID-19. Clones were sequenced by immunoSEQ multiplex PCR, and TCRdb holds only the in-frame ones, with some missing. The profile shows about 330,000 clones, 80% to 90% of them singletons. The sequenced sample was peripheral blood. The origin of the receptors is a man aged 30 to 45 with COVID-19, enrolled during active disease. Each CDR3 is given with its conserved first and last residue. The D gene is left open where the match is weak. Not every row has a clone size; where given, it reads once, few, many or a size class.

TRBV5-1	NA	TRBJ1-4	NA	TGCGCCAGCAGCTTGGAAAGGGGTAATGAAAAACTGTTTTTT	CASSLERGNEKLFF
TRBV6-5	NA	TRBJ1-2	NA	TGTGCCAGCAGTTACAGGGGCGCCGGCTATGGCTACACCTTC	CASSYRGAGYGYTF
TRBV9	NA	TRBJ2-3	TRBD2	TGTGCCAGCACCAGCGGGGGGCCGGATACAGATACGCAGTATTTT	CASTSGGPDTDTQYF
TRBV18	NA	TRBJ2-7	NA	TGTGCCAGCTCAGAACAGGGAAGCTCCTACGAGCAGTACTTC	CASSEQGSSYEQYF
TRBV10-3	NA	TRBJ2-7	TRBD2	TGTGCCATCAGTGAGTCGAGCGGGGCGGGACTAGGCTACGAGCAGTACTTC	CAISESSGAGLGYEQYF
TRBV6-5	NA	TRBJ1-5	NA	TGTGCCAGCAGTTGGCAGGGAAGCAATCAGCCCCAGCATTTT	CASSWQGSNQPQHF
TRBV3-1/TRBV3-2	NA	TRBJ2-1	TRBD2	TGTGCCAGCAGCCTTTCTAGCGGGGTTTACAATGAGCAGTTCTTC	CASSLSSGVYNEQFF
TRBV28	NA	TRBJ1-2	TRBD1	TGTGCCAGCAGTTTGTCGTCCAGGGGGAAGGGTGGCTACACCTTC	CASSLSSRGKGGYTF
TRBV28	NA	TRBJ1-1	NA	TGTGCCAGCAGTTCCACAGAAAACGGAAAAGCTTTCTTT	CASSSTENGKAFF
TRBV5-5	NA	TRBJ2-7	NA	TGTGCCAGCAGCCAAGGACAGAGCTACGAGCAGTACTTC	CASSQGQSYEQYF
TRBV14	NA	TRBJ2-1	NA	TGTGCCAGCAGCCGGATTCAGGGATATGAGCAGTTCTTC	CASSRIQGYEQFF
TRBV4-1	NA	TRBJ2-7	NA	TGCGCCAGCAGCCCAGGTTGGGGCTCCGCCTACGAGCAGTACTTC	CASSPGWGSAYEQYF
TRBV7-9	NA	TRBJ2-7	TRBD1	TGTGCCAGCAGCACTGGACAGGGAGACGAGCAGTACTTC	CASSTGQGDEQYF
TRBV29-1	NA	TRBJ2-5	TRBD1	TGCAGCGTTGGCCTGACAGGGGGGCAAGAGACCCAGTACTTC	CSVGLTGGQETQYF
TRBV6-5	NA	TRBJ1-4	NA	TGTGCCAGCAGTTACTCGGGGGGAGAAGCCAGTGAAAAACTGTTTTTT	CASSYSGGEASEKLFF
TRBV6-4	NA	TRBJ2-3	TRBD2	TGTGCCAGCAGTGACTCCGGCGGGGGGGCCACAGATACGCAGTATTTT	CASSDSGGGATDTQYF
TRBV6-5	NA	TRBJ2-7	TRBD1	TGTGCCAGCAGTTACTCCTCCGGGACAGGATCCTACGAGCAGTACTTC	CASSYSSGTGSYEQYF
TRBV5-1	NA	TRBJ2-5	NA	TGCGCCAGCAGTCCACTCCGCGGCCTAAAAGGAGAGACCCAGTACTTC	CASSPLRGLKGETQYF
TRBV5-4	once	TRBJ2-3	NA	TGTGCCAGCAGCTTGGAAGTTAGCGGTAGCACAGATACGCAGTATTTT	CASSLEVSGSTDTQYF
TRBV28	NA	TRBJ2-5	NA	TGTGCCAGCAGTTTATGGGACGGGAACCAAGAGACCCAGTACTTC	CASSLWDGNQETQYF
TRBV11-3	NA	TRBJ1-3	NA	TGTGCCAGCAGCTTCAGGACAGCTGCGTCTGGAAACACCATATATTTT	CASSFRTAASGNTIYF
TRBV6-5	NA	TRBJ1-5	TRBD1	TGTGCCAGCAGTTTCTCGGACAGGGGAAGCAATCAGCCCCAGCATTTT	CASSFSDRGSNQPQHF
TRBV29-1	many	TRBJ2-7	NA	TGCAGCGTTATAAGGGGGAACTCCTACGAGCAGTACTTC	CSVIRGNSYEQYF
TRBV7-9	NA	TRBJ1-4	NA	TGTGCCAGCAGCTTAGTGCCAGGGAATGAAAAACTGTTTTTT	CASSLVPGNEKLFF
TRBV27	NA	TRBJ2-7	TRBD2	TGTGCCAGCAGTTTTCTAGCGGGAGGGCTCTACGAGCAGTACTTC	CASSFLAGGLYEQYF
TRBV23-1	NA	TRBJ1-6	TRBD1	TGCGCCAGCACGGGACAGGGAAATTCACCCCTCCACTTT	CASTGQGNSPLHF
TRBV11-3	once	TRBJ2-1	TRBD1	TGTGCCAGCAGCTTGACAGGGACAGGGGGCGGGGGTGAGCAGTTCTTC	CASSLTGTGGGGEQFF
TRBV6-2/TRBV6-3	NA	TRBJ2-4	TRBD1	TGTGCCAGCAGTTCGTCGGGACCTGGGGACAGGGACATTCAGTACTTC	CASSSSGPGDRDIQYF
TRBV5-1	NA	TRBJ1-2	NA	TGCGCCAGCAGCTTGGACAGGGAAAACTATGGCTACACCTTC	CASSLDRENYGYTF
TRBV4-3	NA	TRBJ1-2	NA	TGCGCCAGCAGCCAAGAAAAGGGGTGGGATTCCTACACCTTC	CASSQEKGWDSYTF